The 6 T cell receptor beta chains below were found in one sample sequenced in a study of blood T cell repertoires in COVID-19. The table came from immunoSEQ multiplex PCR; TCRdb's copy has only in-frame clones and leaves some out. The top ten hold 0.55% to 0.75% of the sample, which has 400,000 to 450,000 clones, about nine tenths seen once. Sequenced sample: PBMCs or T cells enriched from blood (not recorded which). The receptors stem from a man younger than 35 who had recovered from COVID-19.

The chain carries TRBV28 and TRBJ2-7; D might be TRBD1 (6 bases). The CDR3 totals 14 residues. Germline CDR1 is MDHEN and CDR2 is SYDVKM. With 6 bases removed from V and 2 bases from J, the gap between germline ends came to 14 bases. CDR3 sequence (DNA): TGTGCCAGCAGGAACGACAGGACCCCCTACGAGCAGTACTTC. Translating gives CASRNDRTPYEQYF.

This chain connects TRBV5-1 to TRBJ2-5; 7 nucleotides line up with TRBD1. Losses at the gene ends were 3 bases for V and 3 bases for J; bases not matched to a gene: 5. The CDR3 spans 14 residues. Germline values: CDR1 SGHRS, CDR2 YFSETQ. The CDR3 region is CASSSGTDKETQYF. The CDR3 nucleotides read TGCGCCAGCAGCTCCGGGACAGATAAAGAGACCCAGTACTTC.

The chain combines TRBV9 with TRBJ2-3; TRBD2 aligns across 12 bases. J was trimmed by 5 bases and V by 0 bases; bases with no gene match: 4. This CDR3 region has 16 residues. The germline gives CDR1 SGDLS, CDR2 YYNGEE. CDR3 DNA sequence: TGTGCCAGCAGCGTAGGACTAGCGGGAGTAGGAGATACGCAGTATTTT. Protein sequence: CASSVGLAGVGDTQYF.

The chain couples TRBV24-1 to TRBJ2-3, with TRBD2 matching 7 bases. Looked up from germline, CDR1 is KGHDR and CDR2 is SFDVKD. The CDR3 length is 16 residues. Germline trimming cut 0 bases from V and 6 bases from J; bases unmatched to any gene: 8. The CDR3 DNA reads as TGTGCCACCAGTGATTTGCACGCGGGAGCCGGGGATACGCAGTATTTT. This sequence encodes CATSDLHAGAGDTQYF.

The genes are TRBV9 and TRBJ2-2, with 10 positions matching TRBD1. The germline CDR1 and CDR2 sequences are SGDLS and YYNGEE. Trimming at V came to 0 bases and at J to 4 bases, leaving 3 bases not matched to a gene. This CDR3 has 16 residues. CDR3 loop: CASSVGGQGSTGELFF. The DNA for the CDR3 is TGTGCCAGCAGCGTAGGGGGACAGGGGAGCACCGGGGAGCTGTTTTTT.

J is TRBJ1-1 and V is TRBV5-6, with TRBD1 identical over 11 bases. The germline V gene encodes CDR1 SGHDT and CDR2 YYEEEE. Germline trimming cut 2 bases from V and 5 bases from J; bases unmatched to any gene: 8. The length of the CDR3 is 16 residues. The CDR3 region is CASSFGTGGMGTEAFF. Written as DNA, the CDR3 is TGTGCCAGCAGCTTCGGGACAGGGGGTATGGGGACTGAAGCTTTCTTT.